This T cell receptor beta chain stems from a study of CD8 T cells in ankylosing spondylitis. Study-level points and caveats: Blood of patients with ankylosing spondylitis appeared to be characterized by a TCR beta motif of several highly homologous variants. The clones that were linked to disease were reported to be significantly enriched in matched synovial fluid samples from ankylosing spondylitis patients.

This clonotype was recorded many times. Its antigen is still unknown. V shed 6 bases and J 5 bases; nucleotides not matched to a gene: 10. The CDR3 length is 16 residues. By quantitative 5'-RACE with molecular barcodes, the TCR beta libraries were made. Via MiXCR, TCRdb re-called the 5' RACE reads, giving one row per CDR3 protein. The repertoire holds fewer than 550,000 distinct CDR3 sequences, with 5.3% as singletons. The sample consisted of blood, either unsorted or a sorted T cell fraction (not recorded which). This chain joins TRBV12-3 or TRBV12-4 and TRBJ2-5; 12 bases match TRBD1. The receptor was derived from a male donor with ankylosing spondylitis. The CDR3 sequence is CASRTPGTGGRETQYF. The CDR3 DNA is TGTGCCAGCAGAACACCCGGGACAGGGGGCCGTGAGACCCAGTACTTC.